These T cell receptor beta chains were read from a single sample in a study of T cell responses to AZD1222 COVID-19 vaccine. The data were produced by immunoSEQ multiplex PCR, yet TCRdb's version contains in-frame clones alone and is incomplete. The sample carries 80,000 to 90,000 clones, 92% recorded once. This material consisted of peripheral blood, taken on day 0 of AZD1222 vaccination. These TCRs come from an adult in good health. CDR3s include the opening cysteine and the closing phenylalanine or tryptophan. D genes are given only for firm matches. Clone sizes are given selectively: once, few, many, or a class where the clone is expanded.

DNA: TGTGCCAGCAGCCTCAGATTAGGGGGGCCCACAGATACGCAGTATTTT; CDR3: CASSLRLGGPTDTQYF; J: TRBJ2-3; V: TRBV7-2; D: NA; size: NA
DNA: TGTGCCAGCAGCTTCGAGGTAAATCAGCCCCAGCATTTT; CDR3: CASSFEVNQPQHF; J: TRBJ1-5; V: TRBV7-9; D: NA; size: NA
DNA: TGTGCCAGCAGTTACGACGGGAGCGGCTACGAGCAGTACTTC; CDR3: CASSYDGSGYEQYF; J: TRBJ2-7; V: TRBV6-6; D: NA; size: NA
DNA: TGTGCCAGCAGCTTAGTGGGTCTTCGGACAGCGAACACCGGGGAGCTGTTTTTT; CDR3: CASSLVGLRTANTGELFF; J: TRBJ2-2; V: TRBV7-9; D: NA; size: NA
DNA: TGTGCCAGCTCACCGGACAGGGCTCGTGGTGAGCAGTTCTTC; CDR3: CASSPDRARGEQFF; J: TRBJ2-1; V: TRBV18; D: TRBD1; size: NA
DNA: TGTGCCAGCAGCAAAAAGGGGGGGGAAGGACAGCCCCAGCATTTT; CDR3: CASSKKGGEGQPQHF; J: TRBJ1-5; V: TRBV21-1; D: NA; size: once
DNA: TGTGCCAGCAGTGATCGGACGGCTGAAGCTTTCTTT; CDR3: CASSDRTAEAFF; J: TRBJ1-1; V: TRBV6-1; D: NA; size: NA
DNA: TGCGCCAGCAGCCAGCCAGGGGTCAACGAGCAGTACTTC; CDR3: CASSQPGVNEQYF; J: TRBJ2-7; V: TRBV4-1; D: NA; size: NA
DNA: TGTGCCAGCTCACCAGGACAGGGTGGCGAGACCCAGTACTTC; CDR3: CASSPGQGGETQYF; J: TRBJ2-5; V: TRBV18; D: TRBD1; size: NA
DNA: TGTGCCAGCAGCTTAGCGGGGGGAGGGAGGCCCTACAATGAGCAGTTCTTC; CDR3: CASSLAGGGRPYNEQFF; J: TRBJ2-1; V: TRBV11-1; D: TRBD2; size: NA
DNA: TGTGCCAGCAGCTCAGGGTCTAACTATGGCTACACCTTC; CDR3: CASSSGSNYGYTF; J: TRBJ1-2; V: TRBV7-2; D: NA; size: NA
DNA: TGTGCCAGCAGCCGACCCGACAAGGATGCGGTAAACACCGGGGAGCTGTTTTTT; CDR3: CASSRPDKDAVNTGELFF; J: TRBJ2-2; V: TRBV7-3; D: NA; size: NA
DNA: TGTGCCAGCAGCTTACCAAGACGAACCCGGGAACCGACGGAAGGCTACACCTTC; CDR3: CASSLPRRTREPTEGYTF; J: TRBJ1-2; V: TRBV5-6; D: NA; size: once
DNA: TGTGCCAGCAGTTTCGGCGGGGTCGGTTCACCCCTCCACTTT; CDR3: CASSFGGVGSPLHF; J: TRBJ1-6; V: TRBV6-5; D: NA; size: NA
DNA: TGCGCCAGCAGCCGGTCACAGGGGGTCGGCGGAAAACTGTTTTTT; CDR3: CASSRSQGVGGKLFF; J: TRBJ1-4; V: TRBV4-1; D: TRBD1; size: NA
DNA: TGTGCCAGCAGTTTATCGGGACAGACAAACTATGGCTACACCTTC; CDR3: CASSLSGQTNYGYTF; J: TRBJ1-2; V: TRBV27; D: TRBD1; size: NA
DNA: TGTGCCAGCAGCTCACCCTCCGGGACTAGCTCCTACAATGAGCAGTTCTTC; CDR3: CASSSPSGTSSYNEQFF; J: TRBJ2-1; V: TRBV7-9; D: TRBD2; size: NA
DNA: TGTGCCAGCAGTTACCGACAGAAGATGAACACTGAAGCTTTCTTT; CDR3: CASSYRQKMNTEAFF; J: TRBJ1-1; V: TRBV28; D: NA; size: NA
DNA: TGTGCCAGCAGGGCCTTTTTGAACACTGAAGCTTTCTTT; CDR3: CASRAFLNTEAFF; J: TRBJ1-1; V: TRBV6-5; D: NA; size: NA
DNA: TGTGCCACCCGACCGGCTAGCGGGAGTAATTCCCCCTACAATGAGCAGTTCTTC; CDR3: CATRPASGSNSPYNEQFF; J: TRBJ2-1; V: TRBV24-1; D: TRBD2; size: NA
DNA: TGTGCCACCAGAGCGGGACAGGGGGAATACACTGAAGCTTTCTTT; CDR3: CATRAGQGEYTEAFF; J: TRBJ1-1; V: TRBV24-1; D: TRBD1; size: few
DNA: TGTGCCAGCACTCTAAGGACAGGGCGTAATTCACCCCTCCACTTT; CDR3: CASTLRTGRNSPLHF; J: TRBJ1-6; V: TRBV28; D: TRBD1; size: NA
DNA: TGTGCCAGCAGCCCACAGACGGCTAGCAATCAGCCCCAGCATTTT; CDR3: CASSPQTASNQPQHF; J: TRBJ1-5; V: TRBV5-8; D: NA; size: NA
DNA: TGTGCCAGCAGCTTAAATGGGCCAGGGAATTCACCCCTCCACTTT; CDR3: CASSLNGPGNSPLHF; J: TRBJ1-6; V: TRBV7-3; D: NA; size: NA
DNA: TGTGCCAGCAGCTTAACGACAGGGGACTCCTACGAGCAGTACTTC; CDR3: CASSLTTGDSYEQYF; J: TRBJ2-7; V: TRBV11-2; D: TRBD1; size: NA
DNA: TGTGCCAGCAGCGTTGGGGGTTGGGATTCACCCCTCCACTTT; CDR3: CASSVGGWDSPLHF; J: TRBJ1-6; V: TRBV9; D: NA; size: NA
DNA: TGTGCCACCAGCAGAAACAGAGACTCTGGGGCCAACGTCCTGACTTTC; CDR3: CATSRNRDSGANVLTF; J: TRBJ2-6; V: TRBV15; D: NA; size: few
DNA: TGTGCCAGCAGCTCCGGACTTAGGAGGGGCTACACCTTC; CDR3: CASSSGLRRGYTF; J: TRBJ1-2; V: TRBV7-9; D: NA; size: NA
DNA: TGTGCCAGCTCACTCCTCCGGGACGGAGAGCAGTACTTC; CDR3: CASSLLRDGEQYF; J: TRBJ2-7; V: TRBV18; D: NA; size: NA
DNA: TGTGCCAGCAGTACAGGGGCGGGCACTGAAGCTTTCTTT; CDR3: CASSTGAGTEAFF; J: TRBJ1-1; V: TRBV2; D: TRBD1; size: NA
DNA: TGTGCCAGCAGTTTGGTCTATCATTCAGCCTACGAGCAGTACTTC; CDR3: CASSLVYHSAYEQYF; J: TRBJ2-7; V: TRBV28; D: NA; size: NA
DNA: TGTGCCAGCAGCCAGGCTAGCGGGAGGGGTGAGCAGTACTTC; CDR3: CASSQASGRGEQYF; J: TRBJ2-7; V: TRBV4-2; D: TRBD2; size: NA
DNA: TGCGCCAGCAGCTTGAGCGGGGTGTCTGGAAACACCATATATTTT; CDR3: CASSLSGVSGNTIYF; J: TRBJ1-3; V: TRBV5-1; D: NA; size: NA
DNA: TGTGCCAGCAGCCAAGATCTTGTCGACAGGGTAGGAAAACTGTTTTTT; CDR3: CASSQDLVDRVGKLFF; J: TRBJ1-4; V: TRBV4-2; D: TRBD1; size: NA
DNA: TGTGCCAGCAGTGCGAGCGGGGCTTCCTACGAGCAGTACTTC; CDR3: CASSASGASYEQYF; J: TRBJ2-7; V: TRBV6-2/TRBV6-3; D: TRBD2; size: NA
DNA: TGTGCCAGCAGTTTAGGGGAATATCAGCCCCAGCATTTT; CDR3: CASSLGEYQPQHF; J: TRBJ1-5; V: TRBV12-3/TRBV12-4; D: NA; size: NA
DNA: TGTGCCAGCAGTTATCACAGGAGCTCCTACAATGAGCAGTTCTTC; CDR3: CASSYHRSSYNEQFF; J: TRBJ2-1; V: TRBV28; D: NA; size: NA
DNA: TGTGCCAGTAGTATAGAGGGTGCTAGTCAGCCCCAGCATTTT; CDR3: CASSIEGASQPQHF; J: TRBJ1-5; V: TRBV19; D: NA; size: NA
DNA: TGTGCCAGCGGTGACTCCTCTGGGGCCAACGTCCTGACTTTC; CDR3: CASGDSSGANVLTF; J: TRBJ2-6; V: TRBV28; D: NA; size: NA
DNA: TGTGCCAGCAGCGTAGTAGGGGGAGGGCAGAATGAGCAGTTCTTC; CDR3: CASSVVGGGQNEQFF; J: TRBJ2-1; V: TRBV9; D: NA; size: few
DNA: TGTGCCAGCAGTGAGGGACAGGGTGGCTACACCTTC; CDR3: CASSEGQGGYTF; J: TRBJ1-2; V: TRBV6-1; D: TRBD1; size: NA
DNA: TGTGCCAGCAGAACATCAGGGGGGTTTAGCAATCAGCCCCAGCATTTT; CDR3: CASRTSGGFSNQPQHF; J: TRBJ1-5; V: TRBV28; D: TRBD1; size: NA